What follows are 17 T cell receptor beta chains derived from one specimen sequenced in a study of cytomegalovirus exposure and HLA in healthy donors. The primer mix had 60 Vbeta and 13 Jbeta primers. Sequencing was performed with immunoSEQ multiplex PCR; in TCRdb, only in-frame clones are kept and a portion is missing. The sample holds roughly 160,000 clones, approximately 82% seen once. Specimen: PBMCs. These receptors came from a male donor in good health and CMV-seropositive.

The J gene is TRBJ1-2, the V gene TRBV18, with D possibly matching TRBD1 (5 bases). Looked up from germline, CDR1 is KGHSH and CDR2 is LQKENI. V shed 2 bases and J shed 2 bases, with 6 bases lying between them. The CDR3 sequence is 13 residues long. The CDR3: CASSPTGNYGYTF. In DNA form, the CDR3 reads TGTGCCAGCTCACCAACAGGCAACTATGGCTACACCTTC. Full variable domain (rest looked up from reference TRBV18 and TRBJ1-2): NAGVMQNPRHLVRRRGQEARLRCSPMKGHSHVYWYRQLPEEGLKFMVYLQKENIIDESGMPKERFSAEFPKEGPSILRIQQVVRGDSAAYFCASSPTGNYGYTFGSGTRLTVV.

This clone was found a few times. The chain links TRBV19 to TRBJ1-5; tentatively, D is TRBD1 (6 bases). Germline values: CDR1 LNHDA, CDR2 SQIVND (reference sequence). V was trimmed by 5 bases and J by 9 bases, leaving 17 bases between them. The CDR3 consists of 14 residues. The CDR3 reads CASSSAGAVRPQHF. CDR3 bases: TGTGCCAGTAGTTCGGCGGGGGCGGTGAGGCCCCAGCATTTT.

This chain connects TRBV11-3 to TRBJ1-1; perhaps TRBD1 as D (5 bases). Deletions cut 5 bases from V and 5 bases from J, with 15 bases between. This CDR3 is 14 amino acids long. Germline V gene lookup returns CDR1 SGHNT and CDR2 YENEEA. CDR3 sequence (DNA): TGTGCCAGCAGCCCTAGTTCGGGGGGAACTGAAGCTTTCTTT. This translates into CASSPSSGGTEAFF.

This clone appeared a few times. The gene calls are TRBV5-4 and TRBJ1-1; D is possibly TRBD1 (6 bases). Per the germline V gene, CDR1 is SGHNT and CDR2 is YYREEE (reference sequence). Trimming removed 4 bases from V and 0 bases from J, with 13 bases in between. The CDR3 length is 15 residues. The CDR3 protein is CASSKRGMMNTEAFF. DNA for the CDR3: TGTGCCAGCAGCAAAAGGGGGATGATGAACACTGAAGCTTTCTTT.

The chain recombines TRBV12-5 with TRBJ2-7; D remains unclear. Germline CDR1 reads LGHNT; CDR2 reads FRNRAP. This CDR3 has 13 amino acids. Deletions cut 8 bases from V and 7 bases from J, with 18 bases between. This chain's CDR3 is CASSRPSSWEQYF. CDR3 DNA: TGTGCTAGTTCTAGACCCTCCTCGTGGGAGCAGTACTTC.

The chain is built from TRBV4-1 and TRBJ2-7; perhaps TRBD2 as D (5 bases). Germline CDR1 MGHRA, CDR2 YSYEKL. The CDR3 consists of 12 residues. V gave up 0 bases and J gave up 5 bases, with 5 bases separating them. CDR3 residues: CASSQERDEQYF. For the CDR3, the DNA is TGCGCCAGCAGCCAAGAGAGGGACGAGCAGTACTTC.

A remark on this clone: In the same sample, other DNA sequences code for this CDR3. The V gene is TRBV10-3, the J gene TRBJ1-1, with TRBD1 as a possible D gene (6 bases). The CDR3 loop spans 13 amino acids. From germline, CDR1 is ENHRY and CDR2 SYGVKD. Trimming removed 4 bases from V and 2 bases from J, with 8 bases in between. The CDR3 DNA follows: TGTGCCATCAGTGGGACAGCCAACACTGAAGCTTTCTTT. Amino acid sequence: CAISGTANTEAFF.

On this clone: Mismatch with germline at one junction end may stem from a read error. The chain is built from TRBV28 and TRBJ2-7, with 8 nucleotides matching TRBD1. The CDR3 sequence is 14 residues long. Germline V gives CDR1 MDHEN, CDR2 SYDVKM. Written as DNA, the CDR3 is TGTGCCATCAGTACAGGGGGACGAGGCTACGAGCAGTACTTC. Amino acid sequence: CAISTGGRGYEQYF.

This clone has only one observation. Here the CDR3 DNA reads TGTGCCTGGTCGGACAGGAGCTCTGGAAACACCATATATTTT. It translates to CAWSDRSSGNTIYF. V and J are TRBV30 and TRBJ1-3; TRBD1 agrees at 7 bases. The CDR3 has 14 residues. J lost 0 bases, V lost 5 bases, and 4 bases had no gene match. Germline assignment: CDR1 GTSNPN and CDR2 SVGIG (reference sequence).

J is TRBJ2-7 and V is TRBV7-8, with 7 positions matching TRBD2. CDR3 length equals 14 residues. With V trimmed by 5 bases and J by 2 bases, 6 bases remained unmatched. Germline values: CDR1 SGHVS, CDR2 FQNEAQ. This CDR3 is CASSETSVPYEQYF. In DNA form, the CDR3 reads TGTGCCAGCAGCGAAACTAGCGTCCCCTACGAGCAGTACTTC.

The V and J genes are TRBV30 and TRBJ1-2, with D uncertain. Between the trimmed V and J ends, which lost 7 bases and 8 bases, there was a span of 11 bases. The CDR3 has 10 amino acids. Germline V lookup: CDR1 GTSNPN, CDR2 SVGIG (reference sequence). CDR3 nucleotide sequence: TGTGCCTCCTCGGCGGGCGGCTACACCTTC. It yields the protein CASSAGGYTF.

The chain uses TRBV5-1 and TRBJ2-3; D not resolved. The V gene's germline CDR1 is SGHRS and CDR2 YFSETQ. V lost 1 base to trimming and J lost 0 bases, with 9 bases between them. This CDR3 has 15 residues. The CDR3 is CASSLIGPSTDTQYF. Here the CDR3 DNA reads TGCGCCAGCAGCTTGATCGGTCCTAGCACAGATACGCAGTATTTT.

V usage is TRBV18 and J usage is TRBJ1-2; D is ambiguous. CDR3 length equals 14 residues. The V gene lost 1 base and the J gene lost 0 bases, with 6 bases spanning the gap. Germline-derived CDR1 and CDR2 are KGHSH and LQKENI. The DNA for the CDR3 is TGTGCCAGCTCACCACTAGACTCTAACTATGGCTACACCTTC. As protein: CASSPLDSNYGYTF.

On this clone itself: The junction does not match germline at one end; this may be a read error. This chain uses TRBV30 with TRBJ2-6; D possibly corresponds to TRBD1 (6 bases). Looked up from germline, CDR1 is GTSNPN and CDR2 is SVGIG (reference sequence). The CDR3 consists of 14 residues. CDR3 bases: TGTGCCTGGATCAGGGGTTCTGGGGCCAACGGCCTGACTTTC. Amino acid sequence: CAWIRGSGANGLTF. Filled out from reference TRBV30 and TRBJ2-6, the complete variable domain reads SQTIHQWPATLVQPVGSPLSLECTVEGTSNPNLYWYRQAAGRGLQLLFYSVGIGQISSEVPQNLSASRPQDRQFILSSKKLLLSDSGFYLCAWIRGSGANGLTFGAGSRLTVL.

This sequence joins TRBV6-1 and TRBJ1-2; the D is unclear. CDR1 and CDR2 (germline): MNHNS, SASEGT. The V gene lost 3 bases and the J gene lost 4 bases, with 21 bases spanning the gap. CDR3 length: 17 residues. In DNA, the CDR3 is TGTGCCAGCAGTGATTTCCAGACGAGGAGGGTAGGCTATGGCTACACCTTC. Protein sequence: CASSDFQTRRVGYGYTF.

The rearrangement uses TRBV10-2 and TRBJ2-1; 7 positions agree with TRBD2. V lost 7 bases, J lost 4 bases, and 10 bases stayed unmatched. The V gene's germline CDR1 is WSHSY and CDR2 SAAADI. The CDR3 runs 15 residues. CDR3 sequence reads: CASTTTPSGYNEQFF. CDR3 nucleotide sequence: TGCGCCAGCACCACAACGCCTAGCGGATACAATGAGCAGTTCTTC.

The genes are TRBV7-9 and TRBJ2-5; D uncertain. CDR3 length: 16 amino acids. Between the trimmed V and J ends, which lost 1 base and 5 bases, there was a span of 17 bases. The germline V gene has CDR1 SEHNR and CDR2 FQNEAQ (reference sequence). This chain's CDR3 is CASSLVGPLRSETQYF. CDR3 nucleotide sequence: TGTGCCAGCAGCTTAGTTGGCCCCCTGAGGTCGGAGACCCAGTACTTC. Filled out from reference TRBV7-9 and TRBJ2-5, the complete variable domain reads DTGVSQNPRHKITKRGQNVTFRCDPISEHNRLYWYRQTLGQGPEFLTYFQNEAQLEKSRLLSDRFSAERPKGSFSTLEIQRTEQGDSAMYLCASSLVGPLRSETQYFGPGTRLLVL.